The 31 T cell receptor beta chains listed next were all sequenced from one sample in a study of metastatic and nonmetastatic thyroid tumors. TCRdb reprocessed the PCR reads via MiXCR. The repertoire holds 20,000 to 25,000 clones, with approximately 14% as singletons. Each patient went into thyroid surgery without having received any treatment. Sequenced input: blood. All receptors derive from a female donor with papillary thyroid cancer or a benign thyroid nodule (not recorded which). Some clones in this sample may be carry-over from other donors' samples.

This clone was observed at least ten times. The chain has TRBV7-3 and TRBJ2-3, with 9 bases that match TRBD2. Germline CDR1 is SGHTA and CDR2 is FQGTGA. This CDR3 spans 16 amino acids. The junction had 15 bases not matched to a gene; V was cut back by 5 bases and J by 9 bases. The CDR3 DNA reads TGTGCCAGCAGCCGCCAAGGACTAGCGAGTATGGAGACGCAGTATTTT. Encoded protein: CASSRQGLASMETQYF.

This clone was counted many times. The CDR3 reads CASSLRERTYEQYF. The CDR3 DNA reads TGTGCCAGCAGCTTAAGGGAAAGGACCTACGAGCAGTACTTC. The chain joins TRBV7-2 to TRBJ2-7; no reliable D call. The CDR3 length is 14 residues. The germline V gene encodes CDR1 SGHTA and CDR2 FQGNSA. Trimming removed 2 bases at V and 2 bases at J, with 10 bases between.

At least ten counts were recorded for this clone. The genes are TRBV29-1 and TRBJ2-3; a weak D match, TRBD2 (5 bases). V was trimmed by 7 bases and J by 3 bases, leaving 8 bases between them. This CDR3 comprises 11 residues. Germline loops: CDR1 SQVTM, CDR2 ANQGSEA. CDR3 loop: CSAGKTDTQYF. The CDR3 region has the DNA TGCAGCGCGGGGAAAACAGATACGCAGTATTTT.

Details on this clone: Relative to the germline gene, one junction end is altered; a read error may explain this. The gene calls are TRBV27 and TRBJ2-2, with D unresolved. This CDR3 has 14 residues. Germline CDR1 is MNHEY and CDR2 is SMNVEV (reference sequence). Here the CDR3 reads CASSLLHRTWELFF. The CDR3 DNA sequence: TGCGCCAGCAGTTTACTTCACCGCACCTGGGAGCTGTTTTTT.

This clone was detected ten times or more. A read error is possible here, since a much larger clone lies one base away. The chain joins TRBV15 to TRBJ2-7; 8 nucleotides align to TRBD1. Trimming cost V 9 bases and J 2 bases; bases outside gene matches: 6. The germline CDR1 and CDR2 sequences are LNHNV and YYDKDF (reference sequence). This CDR3 comprises 13 residues. The CDR3 protein is CATSMDRAYEQYF. The CDR3 region has the DNA TGTGCCACGTCGATGGACAGGGCCTACGAGCAGTACTTC.

This chain connects TRBV20-1 to TRBJ2-5; no reliable D call. V was pared by 5 bases and J by 3 bases, with 10 bases between. CDR1 and CDR2 (germline): DFQATT, SNEGSKA (reference sequence). The CDR3 covers 12 residues. CDR3 in DNA: TGCAGTGCTGCCGGGCTTAAAGAGACCCAGTACTTC. Encoded protein: CSAAGLKETQYF.

This clone was recorded many times. This rearrangement joins TRBV2 to TRBJ1-4; weak D call: TRBD1 (5 bases). In germline, CDR1 is SNHLY, CDR2 FYNNEI. Trimming cost V 7 bases and J 1 base, with 19 bases left between them. The CDR3 has 17 residues. The CDR3 reads CASKGQGNIETNEKLFF. The CDR3 bases are TGTGCCAGCAAGGGGCAGGGAAATATTGAAACTAATGAAAAACTGTTTTTT.

In this sample, this clone is medium-sized. The V and J genes are TRBV6-1 and TRBJ1-6, with TRBD1 identical over 7 bases. This CDR3 is built from 17 residues. The J segment lost 0 bases and the V segment lost 5 bases, leaving 7 bases of the junction unmatched. The V gene's germline CDR1 is MNHNS and CDR2 SASEGT. The CDR3 bases are TGTGCCAGCAGTCGGTCGGGACAGATCTCCTATAATTCACCCCTCCACTTT. It specifies CASSRSGQISYNSPLHF.

This clone is termed medium-sized. CDR3 DNA sequence: TGTGCCAGCAGCCAAGATGGGCTAGCGGGGGTACGTTACGAGCAGTACTTC. Its translation is CASSQDGLAGVRYEQYF. The chain is built from TRBV4-2 and TRBJ2-7; TRBD2 matches 10 bases. CDR1 and CDR2 (germline): LGHNA, YNFKEQ. The CDR3 has 17 amino acids. The trim removed 0 bases at V and 4 bases at J, leaving 9 bases unmatched.

This clone showed up many times. The rearrangement links TRBV30 to TRBJ2-1, with TRBD2 matching 7 bases. The CDR3 loop spans 12 amino acids. After removal of 2 bases from V and 5 bases from J, the junction contained 0 bases not matched to a gene. Germline V lookup: CDR1 GTSNPN, CDR2 SVGIG (reference sequence). This chain's CDR3 is CAWSRGDNEQFF. The CDR3 DNA follows: TGTGCCTGGAGTCGGGGGGACAATGAGCAGTTCTTC.

This clone was found many times. The junction departs from the called germline gene at one end, perhaps through a read error. The chain joins TRBV5-4 to TRBJ2-7, with D perhaps TRBD1 or TRBD2 (5 bases each). The CDR3 has 16 amino acids. Germline loops: CDR1 SGHNT, CDR2 YYREEE (reference sequence). The CDR3 nucleotides read TGTGCCAGCAGCCGGACGTTGGGGGACCCGTCCTCCGAGCAGTACTTC. Amino acids: CASSRTLGDPSSEQYF.

This clone came up many times. V usage is TRBV28 and J usage is TRBJ2-5, with D perhaps matching TRBD1 (5 bases). The V gene's germline CDR1 is MDHEN and CDR2 SYDVKM. The CDR3 is 14 amino acids. V was cut by 3 bases and J by 5 bases, with 13 bases left in between. The CDR3, as DNA: TGTGCCAGCAGTTTCAGGCAGGGCGTGGAGACCCAGTACTTC. Translated: CASSFRQGVETQYF.

As to this clone: Its ends do not fully match the called genes, so a read error is possible. The V call is TRBV7-6, the J call TRBJ2-1, with D hard to call. Germline-derived CDR1 and CDR2 are SGHVS and FNYEAQ. The CDR3 runs to 16 residues. The CDR3 region has the DNA TGTGCCAGCACCTGGAATCCCTCCAGCTCCTACGATGAGCAGTTCTTC. It yields the protein CASTWNPSSSYDEQFF.

A few counts support this clone. The chain recombines TRBV7-2 with TRBJ2-7, with D perhaps TRBD1 (5 bases). This CDR3 spans 14 amino acids. Germline CDR1 reads SGHTA; CDR2 reads FQGNSA. The V end lost 2 bases, the J end lost 3 bases, and 11 bases lay between the germline ends. CDR3 in DNA: TGTGCCAGCAGCTTATATTTAGGGGACTACGAGCAGTACTTC. Amino acid sequence: CASSLYLGDYEQYF.

The table lists this clone with a few counts. As DNA, the CDR3 is TGTGCCAGCACACAACCGGGACAGGGAAACGAGCAGTACTTC. Its protein is CASTQPGQGNEQYF. V gene TRBV6-1 combines with J gene TRBJ2-7; TRBD1 matches 9 bases. This CDR3 is 14 amino acids long. Germline CDR1 MNHNS, CDR2 SASEGT. Losses at the gene ends were 7 bases for V and 5 bases for J; bases not matched to a gene: 9.

This clone was observed at least ten times. The gene calls are TRBV19 and TRBJ2-5, with D unresolved. The CDR3 length is 14 residues. V lost 3 bases and J 1 base, leaving 9 bases between the germline ends. Germline CDR1 and CDR2: LNHDA and SQIVND (reference sequence). The CDR3 DNA follows: TGTGCCAGTAGTATCGACACAAGCCAAGAGACCCAGTACTTC. Translating it yields CASSIDTSQETQYF.

This clone has a count of ten or more. The junction departs from germline at one end; a sequencing error may be responsible. The chain couples TRBV2 to TRBJ2-3, with D hard to call. This CDR3 region has 13 residues. The germline CDR1 and CDR2 sequences are SNHLY and FYNNEI. CDR3 bases: TGTGCCAACAGTGAATCTAGCACAGATACGCAGTATTTT. Amino acid sequence: CANSESSTDTQYF.

The sample holds many counts of this clone. Distinct nucleotide sequences in the sample also encode this CDR3. This chain joins TRBV30 and TRBJ1-1, with D possibly being TRBD1 (5 bases). Germline V gene data show CDR1 as GTSNPN and CDR2 as SVGIG (reference sequence). The germline V and J ends were trimmed by 2 bases and 3 bases, with 13 bases remaining between them. CDR3 length equals 14 residues. This CDR3 reads CAWSTGLSHTEAFF. The CDR3 nucleotides read TGTGCCTGGAGTACGGGGCTGTCGCACACTGAAGCTTTCTTT.

In its sample, this clone was seen many times. The chain couples TRBV6-6 to TRBJ2-1, with D perhaps matching TRBD1 (8 bases). Looked up from germline, CDR1 is MNHNY and CDR2 is SVGAGI (reference sequence). Trimming shortened V by 3 bases and J by 8 bases, and 17 bases separated the two germline ends. The CDR3 has 15 amino acids. This chain's CDR3 is CASSYLTGGGYEQFF. CDR3 DNA: TGTGCCAGCAGTTATCTTACAGGGGGGGGATATGAGCAGTTCTTC.

This sequence joins TRBV10-2 and TRBJ1-1; D call uncertain. Trimming stripped 6 bases from V and 4 bases from J, with 12 bases between. CDR1 and CDR2 (germline): WSHSY, SAAADI. The CDR3 has 13 amino acids. The CDR3 coding sequence is TGCGCCAGCAGCGCGACGGCGAGCACTGAAGCTTTCTTT. Its translation: CASSATASTEAFF.

This clone was seen at least ten times. The rearrangement uses TRBV7-9 and TRBJ2-1; perhaps TRBD1 as D (5 bases). The V gene lost 5 bases and the J gene lost 6 bases, with 11 bases spanning the gap. This CDR3 region has 13 residues. Germline V gene lookup returns CDR1 SEHNR and CDR2 FQNEAQ (reference sequence). In nucleotides, the CDR3 is TGTGCCAGCAGCGCCTCAGGGCCCAATGAGCAGTTCTTC. Residues: CASSASGPNEQFF.

V is TRBV5-1 and J is TRBJ2-1, with a tentative D call TRBD2 (6 bases). V was pared by 5 bases and J by 0 bases, with 21 bases between. The CDR3 has 18 amino acids. Germline assignment: CDR1 SGHRS and CDR2 YFSETQ. The CDR3 protein is CASSLGSGVWSSYNEQFF. The CDR3 DNA sequence: TGCGCCAGCAGTCTGGGTAGCGGTGTGTGGAGCTCCTACAATGAGCAGTTCTTC.

This clone was seen only a few times. The rearrangement links TRBV6-2 or TRBV6-3 to TRBJ2-7, with TRBD1 matching 10 bases. The CDR3 is made up of 16 amino acids. After removal of 6 bases from V and 7 bases from J, the junction contained 15 bases not matched to a gene. The germline V gene encodes CDR1 MNHEY and CDR2 SVGEGT. The CDR3 sequence is CASSSRTGTGVLEQYF. The CDR3 nucleotides read TGTGCCAGCAGCTCCAGAACGGGGACAGGGGTTTTAGAGCAGTACTTC.

This clone was found many times. The CDR3 DNA reads TGCGCCAGCAGCTTGGGGGAACGCTACAATGAGCAGTTCTTC. Translated: CASSLGERYNEQFF. The chain is built from TRBV5-1 and TRBJ2-1; D is unresolved. V dropped 0 bases and J dropped 3 bases, with 7 bases sitting between them. Germline CDR1 SGHRS, CDR2 YFSETQ. The length of the CDR3 is 14 residues.

This chain links TRBV6-9 with TRBJ1-5; D unresolved. The CDR3 covers 13 residues. Germline values: CDR1 MNHGY, CDR2 SVAAGI. The V gene lost 0 bases and the J gene lost 7 bases, with 7 bases spanning the gap. In DNA form, the CDR3 reads TGTGCCAGCAGTTATTCAGCAGTCCAGCCCCAGCATTTT. It translates to CASSYSAVQPQHF.

This clone appeared many times. The V call is TRBV12-3 or TRBV12-4, the J call TRBJ2-1, with D unclear. The ends were cut back, 6 bases at V and 1 base at J, with 13 bases in the middle. There are 15 residues in the CDR3. CDR3 in amino acids: CASRGMEFSYNEQFF. DNA of the CDR3: TGTGCCAGCAGAGGAATGGAATTTTCCTACAATGAGCAGTTCTTC.

This clone was observed a handful of times. A much larger clone differs by one base, so this may be a read error. The CDR3 bases are TGCAGTGCTATAGAATGGGGAGCGGAAAGGACCCCCTACGAGCAGTACTTC. Translation: CSAIEWGAERTPYEQYF. The chain has TRBV20-1 and TRBJ2-7, with a possible D match to TRBD2 (5 bases). From germline, CDR1 is DFQATT and CDR2 SNEGSKA (reference sequence). The CDR3 runs to 17 residues. V was pared by 4 bases and J by 2 bases, with 24 bases between.

Ten or more counts support this clone. The chain employs TRBV11-3 and TRBJ2-2; D is ambiguous. Germline lookup yields CDR1 SGHNT and CDR2 YENEEA. V lost 1 base, J lost 7 bases, and 13 bases lay in between. The CDR3 covers 15 residues. The CDR3 protein is CASSLVGGMVGELFF. The CDR3 coding sequence is TGTGCCAGCAGCTTAGTGGGCGGTATGGTCGGGGAGCTGTTTTTT. Together with reference TRBV11-3 and TRBJ2-2, the CDR3 gives the full variable domain: EAGVVQSPRYKIIEKKQPVAFWCNPISGHNTLYWYLQNLGQGPELLIRYENEEAVDDSQLPKDRFSAERLKGVDSTLKIQPAELGDSAVYLCASSLVGGMVGELFFGEGSRLTVL.

This clone was detected many times. The chain joins TRBV27 to TRBJ2-5; no definite D call. From germline, CDR1 is MNHEY and CDR2 SMNVEV (reference sequence). Between the trimmed V and J ends, which lost 3 bases and 2 bases, there was a span of 1 base. The CDR3 consists of 11 residues. As DNA, the CDR3 is TGTGCCAGCAGTTTTCAAGAGACCCAGTACTTC. Protein sequence: CASSFQETQYF.

There are many counts of this clone. The J gene is TRBJ2-7, the V gene TRBV11-1; TRBD2 aligns across 9 bases. Germline V gene sequence: CDR1 SGHAT, CDR2 FQDESV (reference sequence). The CDR3 consists of 16 residues. V gave up 7 bases and J gave up 7 bases; unmatched junction bases: 17. This chain's CDR3 is CASTWSGVAGAGEQYF. As DNA, the CDR3 is TGTGCCAGCACCTGGTCGGGGGTAGCGGGAGCGGGAGAGCAGTACTTC.

Concerning this clone itself: A much larger clone lies a single base off, so this may be a read error. The same CDR3 also results from other DNA sequences found in this sample. The rearrangement uses TRBV11-3 and TRBJ2-2; a weak D match, TRBD2 (5 bases). The CDR3 consists of 12 residues. CDR1 SGHNT and CDR2 YENEEA come from the germline V gene. CDR3 amino acids: CASSLRGGELFF. CDR3 DNA sequence: TGCGCCAGCAGCCTCCGGGGCGGGGAGCTGTTTTTT.